This TCR beta chain originates from a study of tissue T cells after allogeneic stem cell transplantation (dated by TCRdb to between 2021 and 2023). Broadly, across the study: TCR beta repertoires were profiled across many tissues obtained from research autopsies of patients with and without GVHD, as well as in mouse models of GVHD. The human arm was a prospective observational study without blinding or randomization. What the research found in general, with its limitations: Which tissue TCRs were alloreactive or antigen-specific was not determined in the study, and some clones might have been persisting host cells. Not many T cell clones showed up in more than one patient, yet clustering based on motifs uncovered repertoire signatures that were shared across patients in a tissue-specific way. Within patients, how anatomically similar the tissues were was a key factor in shaping TCR repertoire composition, regardless of disease or transplant status. Blood and spleen T cells captured only a limited portion of the TCR repertoire detected in tissues, in both patients and mice. The patient cohort was small and clinically heterogeneous, and sampling depth was acknowledged as a limitation.

Libraries were prepared through the immunoSEQ multiplex PCR assay. Adaptive Biotechnologies performed the TCRbeta CDR3 sequencing at survey depth and reported CDR3 sequences, V/J genes, productive frequency and template counts. TCR beta CDR3 regions were amplified from genomic DNA rather than RNA. The source study handled its data this way. Jensen-Shannon divergence served to quantify pairwise repertoire overlap between tissues, with 0 meaning identical and 1 meaning complete divergence. Tissues were clustered by single-linkage agglomerative hierarchical clustering of pairwise JSD values and displayed as dendrograms. All patient samples were analyzed with GLIPH2 using simulation_depth 1000, kmer_min_depth 3 and cdr3_length_cutoff 8, and only groups containing more than two unique CDR3s were kept. A standardized tissue-overlap score extrapolated Jaccard GLIPH-group overlap across patients to a standard repertoire size of 1000 clones. Linear mixed-effect models, with tissue included as a fixed effect and individual included as a random effect, were used to assess associations of diversity with clinical or experimental variables. TCRdb provides this immuneACCESS table in a form limited to in-frame rearrangements. Some clones are lacking; in checked studies, under half of them reflect an unresolved V gene, and why the rest are absent is not known. That table furnishes V, J and clone size, whereas the DNA furnished D and trimming. This sample lists 20,000 to 25,000 clones; around 77% were detected once. Together, the top ten hold 0.65% to 0.75% of the sample.

Including cysteine and phenylalanine, the CDR3 has 13 amino acids. Part of the CDR3 DNA is given, 36 bases translated from base 1. The CDR1 and CDR2 encoded by the germline V gene are GFQATS and STVNSAI. Germline trimming amounts to 1 base on V and 5 bases on J, with 0 as the count of junction bases outside the gene matches. This clone has just a few counts. The clone's antigen remains unknown. Mouse gene names and germline sequences are used here. The CDR3 end falls 1 residue outside the read, so it is completed with the germline J gene. Before genomic DNA was isolated with the DNeasy Blood & Tissue Kit, mouse tissues were minced with razor blades in buffered saline.

This TCR was recovered from a female BALB/c mouse in good health. Mice of this line possess the MHC haplotype H2-d. Sequenced material: spleen. The chain links TRBV20 with TRBJ2-2, with 8 central nucleotides matching TRBD1. The CDR3 bases that were read are TGTGGTGCTAGGGGACAGGGGACCGGGCAGCTCTAC. This yields the protein CGARGQGTGQLY. The complete CDR3 reads CGARGQGTGQLYF.